A single sample gave rise to the 27 T cell receptor beta chains below, sequenced in a study of cytomegalovirus exposure and HLA in healthy donors. In the PCR, 60 Vbeta and 13 Jbeta primers were used. Data came from immunoSEQ multiplex PCR; TCRdb stores just in-frame clones and leaves some out. The repertoire consists of roughly 120,000 clones, with roughly two thirds occurring once and the leading ten covering 1.6%. Sequencing used PBMCs. The receptors here all came from a man under 40 in good health and CMV-seropositive.

This clone turned up a few times. This chain joins TRBV10-3 and TRBJ2-1, with D possibly being TRBD2 (5 bases). Germline V gene lookup returns CDR1 ENHRY and CDR2 SYGVKD. The CDR3 sequence is 13 residues long. Trimming shortened V by 10 bases and J by 3 bases, and 13 bases separated the two germline ends. This CDR3 reads CATVAMGYNEQFF. The CDR3 DNA reads TGTGCCACGGTAGCGATGGGCTACAATGAGCAGTTCTTC.

The V and J genes are TRBV5-4 and TRBJ2-7, with 12 bases matching TRBD1. Germline CDR1 and CDR2: SGHNT and YYREEE (reference sequence). This CDR3 is 15 amino acids long. V lost 3 bases, J lost 5 bases, and 6 bases stayed unmatched. In nucleotides, the CDR3 is TGTGCCAGCAGCTCACCGGGACAGGGGGCAAACGAGCAGTACTTC. This translates into CASSSPGQGANEQYF. Using reference TRBV5-4 and TRBJ2-7 for the parts outside the CDR3, the full variable domain is ETGVTQSPTHLIKTRGQQVTLRCSSQSGHNTVSWYQQALGQGPQFIFQYYREEENGRGNFPPRFSGLQFPNYSSELNVNALELDDSALYLCASSSPGQGANEQYFGPGTRLTVT.

V is TRBV2 and J is TRBJ2-1, with 7 bases matching TRBD2. The germline gives CDR1 SNHLY, CDR2 FYNNEI. The CDR3 is 14 amino acids. With 6 bases clipped from V and 4 bases from J, the junction kept 6 bases outside the gene matches. For the CDR3, the DNA is TGTGCCAGCAGCCGGGAGGAGGGTTACAATGAGCAGTTCTTC. Translation gives CASSREEGYNEQFF.

The chain has TRBV9 and TRBJ2-7; 11 bases are a match to TRBD2. This CDR3 spans 16 amino acids. CDR1 SGDLS and CDR2 YYNGEE come from the germline V gene. V gave up 2 bases and J gave up 4 bases; unmatched junction bases: 8. The CDR3 loop reads CASSVSGRGGIYEQYF. The CDR3 DNA reads TGTGCCAGCAGCGTTAGCGGGAGGGGTGGGATATACGAGCAGTACTTC.

The chain recombines TRBV7-2 with TRBJ2-2; TRBD2 agrees at 8 bases. Germline trimming cut 6 bases from V and 5 bases from J; bases unmatched to any gene: 5. The CDR3 length is 14 residues. From germline, CDR1 is SGHTA and CDR2 FQGNSA. The CDR3 is CASRPGGTTGELFF. The CDR3 DNA reads as TGTGCCAGCAGGCCGGGAGGGACAACCGGGGAGCTGTTTTTT.

This chain uses TRBV5-1 with TRBJ2-2, with a weak D call TRBD1 (6 bases). The CDR3 is made up of 15 amino acids. Trimming pared 4 bases from V and 4 bases from J, leaving 14 bases between. CDR1 SGHRS and CDR2 YFSETQ come from the germline V gene. This CDR3 reads CASSPQGMSTGELFF. The CDR3, as DNA: TGCGCCAGCAGCCCGCAGGGGATGAGCACCGGGGAGCTGTTTTTT.

V gene TRBV6-5 combines with J gene TRBJ2-1; tentative D call: TRBD2 (6 bases). This CDR3 contains 14 residues. V gave up 8 bases and J gave up 10 bases, with 21 bases separating them. Germline CDR1 MNHEY, CDR2 SVGAGI. This chain's CDR3 is CASRIKFSGDEQFF. CDR3 DNA sequence: TGTGCCAGCCGGATAAAATTTAGCGGCGACGAGCAGTTCTTC.

The rearrangement links TRBV25-1 to TRBJ2-1; D is unclear. V was trimmed by 3 bases and J by 0 bases, leaving 12 bases between them. The CDR3 runs to 16 residues. Germline V CDR1 and CDR2: MGHDK, SYGVNS. CDR3: CASSDSRRSSYNEQFF. CDR3 in DNA: TGTGCCAGCAGTGATAGTCGGAGAAGCTCCTACAATGAGCAGTTCTTC.

The CDR3 loop is CASRTGLADSYNEQFF. Here the CDR3 DNA reads TGTGCCAGCAGAACAGGACTAGCGGACTCCTACAATGAGCAGTTCTTC. The chain joins TRBV27 to TRBJ2-1, with TRBD2 matching over 10 bases. From germline, CDR1 is MNHEY and CDR2 SMNVEV (reference sequence). Trimming at V came to 6 bases and at J to 0 bases, leaving 5 bases not matched to a gene. The CDR3 has 16 residues.

The chain is built from TRBV27 and TRBJ2-5; a possible D gene is TRBD2 (5 bases). The CDR3 totals 18 residues. The ends were cut back, 4 bases at V and 4 bases at J, with 25 bases in the middle. Germline assignment: CDR1 MNHEY and CDR2 SMNVEV (reference sequence). The CDR3 loop is CASSSSWEDGEFGETQYF. For the CDR3, the DNA is TGTGCCAGCAGTTCTTCCTGGGAAGACGGGGAGTTTGGAGAGACCCAGTACTTC.

This chain uses TRBV29-1 with TRBJ2-7, with TRBD2 identical over 10 bases. Germline CDR1 and CDR2: SQVTM and ANQGSEA. This CDR3 is built from 13 residues. The V gene end was trimmed by 6 bases and the J gene end by 0 bases; junction bases not matched to a gene: 2. The CDR3 sequence is CSVGLAVSYEQYF. As DNA, the CDR3 is TGCAGCGTCGGACTAGCGGTCTCCTACGAGCAGTACTTC.

This clone was observed a handful of times. The rearrangement links TRBV18 to TRBJ2-7; D is unresolved. This CDR3 comprises 14 residues. Germline CDR1 is KGHSH and CDR2 is LQKENI. Trimming left V 4 bases short and J 0 bases short, with 10 bases between. The CDR3 sequence: CASSRDGGSYEQYF. CDR3 bases: TGTGCCAGCTCACGAGACGGCGGCTCCTACGAGCAGTACTTC.

The V call is TRBV6-1, the J call TRBJ2-6, with D possibly TRBD2 on 6 matching bases. V was shortened by 10 bases and J by 1 base, with 14 bases between the two germline ends. The CDR3 length is 15 residues. The germline gives CDR1 MNHNS, CDR2 SASEGT. The CDR3, as DNA: TGTGCCACCATCGGAGGGAGGTCTGGGGCCAACGTCCTGACTTTC. Protein sequence: CATIGGRSGANVLTF.

The chain has TRBV7-9 and TRBJ1-3; a weak D match, TRBD1 (6 bases). The V and J ends lost 5 bases and 11 bases respectively, with 16 bases between them. Germline V gene sequence: CDR1 SEHNR, CDR2 FQNEAQ (reference sequence). The CDR3 runs to 13 residues. The CDR3 nucleotides are TGTGCCAGCAGCCCCCAAGGGGGGGGCCCCATATATTTT. This encodes CASSPQGGGPIYF.

The DNA of the CDR3 is TGTGCCAGCAGTGAAGCCGCGGACTACACTGAAGCTTTCTTT. This codes for CASSEAADYTEAFF. J is TRBJ1-1 and V is TRBV2; D not certain. The germline V gene has CDR1 SNHLY and CDR2 FYNNEI. The CDR3 loop spans 14 amino acids. Trimming shortened V by 0 bases and J by 3 bases, and 8 bases separated the two germline ends.

The rearrangement joins TRBV4-1 to TRBJ2-1; TRBD1 matches at 7 bases. Trimming removed 3 bases from V and 6 bases from J; junction bases left unmatched: 5. Per germline, CDR1 MGHRA and CDR2 YSYEKL. CDR3 length: 14 amino acids. CDR3 bases: TGCGCCAGCAGCCAGGGTGACAGGGTCAATGAGCAGTTCTTC. The encoded protein is CASSQGDRVNEQFF.

This clone was observed once. J is TRBJ2-1 and V is TRBV11-1, with D unclear. The CDR3 spans 12 residues. V was pared by 4 bases and J by 8 bases, with 9 bases between. In germline, CDR1 is SGHAT, CDR2 FQDESV (reference sequence). The CDR3: CASSSDRDEQFF. The CDR3 bases are TGTGCCAGCAGCTCCGATCGGGATGAGCAGTTCTTC.

The table lists this clone with a count of one. The rearrangement uses TRBV27 and TRBJ2-7; 8 bases are a match to TRBD1. The CDR3 runs to 14 residues. CDR1 and CDR2 (germline): MNHEY, SMNVEV (reference sequence). The J segment lost 7 bases and the V segment lost 7 bases, leaving 12 bases of the junction unmatched. This CDR3 reads CASKLSGTGSEQYF. The CDR3 region has the DNA TGTGCCAGCAAACTTTCCGGGACAGGCTCGGAGCAGTACTTC.

V usage is TRBV19 and J usage is TRBJ2-1, with D hard to call. Looked up from germline, CDR1 is LNHDA and CDR2 is SQIVND (reference sequence). CDR3 length equals 15 residues. V gave up 2 bases and J gave up 0 bases, with 8 bases separating them. The CDR3 protein is CASSIILSSYNEQFF. DNA of the CDR3: TGTGCCAGTAGTATAATTCTTAGCTCCTACAATGAGCAGTTCTTC. Combining the CDR3 with reference TRBV19 and TRBJ2-1 gives the whole variable domain DGGITQSPKYLFRKEGQNVTLSCEQNLNHDAMYWYRQDPGQGLRLIYYSQIVNDFQKGDIAEGYSVSREKKESFPLTVTSAQKNPTAFYLCASSIILSSYNEQFFGPGTRLTVL.

V and J are TRBV29-1 and TRBJ1-4, with D possibly TRBD1 on 5 matching bases. Germline CDR1 reads SQVTM; CDR2 reads ANQGSEA. CDR3 length: 13 residues. V was clipped by 4 bases and J by 4 bases, with 10 bases between them. DNA for the CDR3: TGCAGCGTTGCGGGACTGGATAATGAAAAACTGTTTTTT. It translates to CSVAGLDNEKLFF.

This clone was seen only a few times. The CDR3 sequence: CASSQSLLAVAKNIQYF. The CDR3 DNA reads as TGCGCCAGCAGTCAATCGTTACTAGCAGTAGCCAAAAACATTCAGTACTTC. The genes are TRBV23-1 and TRBJ2-4; D might be TRBD2 (6 bases). TRBV23-1 is filed as an ORF, its function uncertain. V was pared by 0 bases and J by 0 bases, with 12 bases between. The CDR3 loop spans 17 amino acids.

In DNA form, the CDR3 reads TGTGCCAGCAGCTTAGGAGGGACAGGGGTGGCAGATACGCAGTATTTT. Translating it yields CASSLGGTGVADTQYF. The chain couples TRBV13 to TRBJ2-3; 10 bases are a match to TRBD1. This CDR3 comprises 16 residues. The V and J ends lost 0 bases and 4 bases, in that order; junction bases with no gene match: 4. Germline V gives CDR1 PRHDT, CDR2 FYEKMQ (reference sequence).

The chain combines TRBV2 with TRBJ2-6, with D hard to call. CDR3 length: 13 amino acids. Trimming cost V 6 bases and J 0 bases, with 3 bases left between them. Per germline, CDR1 SNHLY and CDR2 FYNNEI. CDR3 DNA sequence: TGTGCCAGCAGGGCCTCTGGGGCCAACGTCCTGACTTTC. This sequence encodes CASRASGANVLTF.

The chain couples TRBV30 to TRBJ2-7, with 9 bases that match TRBD1. The CDR3 consists of 14 residues. Losses at the gene ends were 5 bases for V and 9 bases for J; bases not matched to a gene: 14. The germline gives CDR1 GTSNPN, CDR2 SVGIG (reference sequence). The CDR3 DNA sequence: TGTGCCTGGGATAGAGGACAGGGGCTAGGGGGGCAGTACTTC. This translates into CAWDRGQGLGGQYF.

This chain links TRBV27 with TRBJ2-5; unclear D gene. V lost 8 bases, J lost 1 base, and 11 bases lay in between. The germline V gene has CDR1 MNHEY and CDR2 SMNVEV (reference sequence). This CDR3 has 13 residues. The CDR3 here is CASGVRIQETQYF. CDR3 DNA: TGTGCCAGCGGAGTTCGGATCCAAGAGACCCAGTACTTC.

The chain joins TRBV11-2 to TRBJ2-7, with TRBD2 identical over 8 bases. The CDR3 is 16 residues long. The germline V gene has CDR1 SGHAT and CDR2 FQNNGV. Trimming removed 1 base from V and 4 bases from J; junction bases left unmatched: 9. CDR3 sequence: CASSLGPGLGNYEQYF. The CDR3 nucleotides are TGTGCCAGCAGCTTAGGTCCGGGACTAGGGAATTACGAGCAGTACTTC.

V and J are TRBV7-2 and TRBJ2-7, with TRBD2 matching over 10 bases. The germline gives CDR1 SGHTA, CDR2 FQGNSA. This CDR3 comprises 17 residues. V shed 3 bases, J shed 3 bases, and the junction held 11 bases outside the gene matches. The CDR3 protein is CASSFKKVAGGYYEQYF. CDR3 DNA sequence: TGTGCCAGCAGCTTCAAAAAAGTAGCGGGAGGTTACTACGAGCAGTACTTC.